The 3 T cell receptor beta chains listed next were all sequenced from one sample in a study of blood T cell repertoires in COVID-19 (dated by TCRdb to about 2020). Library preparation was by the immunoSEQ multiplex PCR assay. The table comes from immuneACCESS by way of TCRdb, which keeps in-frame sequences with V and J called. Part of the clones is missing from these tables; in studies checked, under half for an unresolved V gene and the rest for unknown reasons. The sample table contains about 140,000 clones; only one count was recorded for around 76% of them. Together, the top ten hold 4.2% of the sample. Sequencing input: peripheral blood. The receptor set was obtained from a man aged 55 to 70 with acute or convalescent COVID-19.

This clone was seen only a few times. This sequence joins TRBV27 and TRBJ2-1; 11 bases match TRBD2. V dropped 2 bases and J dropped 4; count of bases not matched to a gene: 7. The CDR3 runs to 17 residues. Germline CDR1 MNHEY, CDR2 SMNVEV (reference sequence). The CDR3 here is CASSLVVAGGLYNEQFF. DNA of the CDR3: TGTGCCAGCAGTTTAGTAGTAGCGGGAGGGCTGTACAATGAGCAGTTCTTC.

Here the CDR3 DNA reads TGTGCCAGTAGACCGACAGGTCCTTCTGACTATGGCTACACCTTC. As protein: CASRPTGPSDYGYTF. The chain has TRBV19 and TRBJ1-2, with D maybe TRBD1 (6 bases). Germline-derived CDR1 and CDR2 are LNHDA and SQIVND (reference sequence). The CDR3 covers 15 residues. V gave up 6 bases and J gave up 3 bases, with 17 bases separating them.

This chain's CDR3 is CASSVAEGREADTQYF. Written as DNA, the CDR3 is TGTGCCAGCAGCGTAGCCGAGGGGCGGGAGGCGGATACGCAGTATTTT. The rearrangement links TRBV9 to TRBJ2-3, with 8 bases identical to TRBD2. The CDR3 runs to 16 residues. The V and J ends lost 0 bases and 6 bases, in that order; junction bases with no gene match: 9. The germline CDR1 and CDR2 sequences are SGDLS and YYNGEE.